A single sample gave rise to the 22 T cell receptor beta chains below, sequenced in a study of T-cell reconstitution after alpha-beta-depleted transplantation in children. TCRbeta library construction was performed incorporating unique molecular identifiers. Each CDR3 protein gets one entry after TCRdb re-called the PCR reads with MiXCR. The sample contains 130,000 or so distinct CDR3 sequences, roughly 9% of which appear only once. Sequenced material: PBMCs, mostly from graft donor cells, taken 180 days after TCRalphabeta/CD19-depleted stem cell transplant. Receptors originate from a girl in the first two years of life who had a stem cell transplant for combined immunodeficiency, so the T cells may come from the graft donor.

This clonotype showed up many times. The chain combines TRBV12-3 or TRBV12-4 with TRBJ2-7; no reliable D call. V lost 3 bases and J 1 base, leaving 7 bases between the germline ends. The CDR3 length is 13 residues. The CDR3 protein is CASSLVGSYEQYF. CDR3 sequence (DNA): TGTGCCAGCAGTTTGGTGGGGTCCTACGAGCAGTACTTC.

V and J are TRBV7-2 and TRBJ2-3, with 8 nucleotides matching TRBD2. CDR1 and CDR2 from the germline V gene are SGHTA and FQGNSA. This CDR3 is 13 amino acids long. Trimming removed 5 bases from V and 6 bases from J; junction bases left unmatched: 4. CDR3 protein: CASSPGTRDTQYF. The CDR3 coding sequence is TGTGCCAGCAGCCCGGGGACTAGGGATACGCAGTATTTT.

This clonotype appeared a few times. The chain joins TRBV29-1 to TRBJ2-2; D uncertain. The germline V gene has CDR1 SQVTM and CDR2 ANQGSEA. Trimming stripped 4 bases from V and 4 bases from J, with 16 bases between. This CDR3 contains 15 residues. CDR3 residues: CSVATPRGVTGELFF. The CDR3 DNA reads TGCAGCGTTGCGACACCAAGAGGAGTCACCGGGGAGCTGTTTTTT.

The table lists this clonotype with a few counts. The chain combines TRBV20-1 with TRBJ2-5, with 11 bases fitting TRBD2. The trim removed 3 bases at V and 3 bases at J, leaving 3 bases unmatched. Germline CDR1 is DFQATT and CDR2 is SNEGSKA (reference sequence). The CDR3 totals 14 residues. In DNA form, the CDR3 reads TGCAGTGCTAGCTTAGCGGGAGGGAAAGAGACCCAGTACTTC. Translated: CSASLAGGKETQYF.

This clonotype was observed a handful of times. J is TRBJ1-2 and V is TRBV6-1; 9 bases agree with TRBD1. Germline loops: CDR1 MNHNS, CDR2 SASEGT. With V trimmed by 5 bases and J by 6 bases, 7 bases remained unmatched. The CDR3 length is 14 residues. CDR3 nucleotide sequence: TGTGCCAGCAGTCGACAGGGGGGGATGCATGGCTACACCTTC. It translates to CASSRQGGMHGYTF.

The rearrangement uses TRBV20-1 and TRBJ2-7, with D perhaps assigned TRBD1 or TRBD2 (5 bases each). The CDR3 totals 13 residues. V lost 1 base and J 4 bases, leaving 11 bases between the germline ends. Germline CDR1 DFQATT, CDR2 SNEGSKA (reference sequence). The CDR3 reads CSARASGQYEQYF. Written as DNA, the CDR3 is TGCAGTGCTAGAGCCTCGGGGCAATACGAGCAGTACTTC.

The rearrangement joins TRBV7-2 to TRBJ1-3; D unresolved. CDR3 length equals 14 residues. With 1 base removed from V and 8 bases from J, the gap between germline ends came to 12 bases. In germline, CDR1 is SGHTA, CDR2 FQGNSA. The CDR3, as DNA: TGTGCCAGCAGCTTAGAAGTCCGGATGGACACCATATATTTT. This translates into CASSLEVRMDTIYF.

This clonotype was counted a few times. The J gene is TRBJ1-1, the V gene TRBV20-1; 8 bases agree with TRBD1. This CDR3 is built from 15 residues. J gave up 1 base and V 6 bases, and 10 bases lay outside the gene matches. The germline CDR1 and CDR2 sequences are DFQATT and SNEGSKA (reference sequence). The CDR3 region is CSAPRRDRGNTEAFF. For the CDR3, the DNA is TGCAGTGCCCCCCGCCGAGACAGGGGGAACACTGAAGCTTTCTTT.

V gene TRBV20-1 combines with J gene TRBJ2-7; weak D call: TRBD1 (5 bases). The V gene's germline CDR1 is DFQATT and CDR2 SNEGSKA (reference sequence). There are 13 residues in the CDR3. V was clipped by 4 bases and J by 2 bases, with 12 bases between them. Here the CDR3 DNA reads TGCAGTGCTACCCGACAGAGGACCTACGAGCAGTACTTC. It specifies CSATRQRTYEQYF.

This clonotype was detected many times. The J gene is TRBJ2-1, the V gene TRBV5-1, with D possibly being TRBD1 (5 bases). Germline CDR1 reads SGHRS; CDR2 reads YFSETQ. The V gene lost 0 bases and the J gene lost 7 bases, with 8 bases spanning the gap. The CDR3 contains 13 residues. CDR3 nucleotides: TGCGCCAGCAGCTTGGCCAAGGGGAATGAGCAGTTCTTC. It specifies CASSLAKGNEQFF.

The chain has TRBV9 and TRBJ2-3; TRBD2 matches at 11 bases. Germline values: CDR1 SGDLS, CDR2 YYNGEE. The CDR3 is 16 amino acids. Trimming at V came to 0 bases and at J to 4 bases, leaving 4 bases not matched to a gene. CDR3 sequence (DNA): TGTGCCAGCAGCGTAGTTCTAGCGGGAGGATCAGATACGCAGTATTTT. It yields the protein CASSVVLAGGSDTQYF.

In this sample, this clonotype turned up a few times. The rearrangement uses TRBV18 and TRBJ1-2, with a tentative D call TRBD1 (5 bases). Germline lookup yields CDR1 KGHSH and CDR2 LQKENI. CDR3 length: 14 residues. V was cut by 2 bases and J by 3 bases, with 10 bases left in between. The CDR3 loop is CASSPRGDYYGYTF. The CDR3 DNA follows: TGTGCCAGCTCACCAAGGGGTGATTACTATGGCTACACCTTC.

This clonotype showed up just a few times. The chain has TRBV27 and TRBJ1-1, with 9 bases fitting TRBD1. Germline loops: CDR1 MNHEY, CDR2 SMNVEV (reference sequence). The CDR3 sequence is 16 residues long. V gave up 5 bases and J gave up 0 bases; unmatched junction bases: 7. For the CDR3, the DNA is TGTGCCAGCAGTCGTGGGACAGGGAGGATGAACACTGAAGCTTTCTTT. Amino acid sequence: CASSRGTGRMNTEAFF.

This sequence joins TRBV7-6 and TRBJ1-3; the D gene is possibly TRBD1 (5 bases). Germline loops: CDR1 SGHVS, CDR2 FNYEAQ. This CDR3 has 15 amino acids. Trimming shortened V by 5 bases and J by 4 bases, and 15 bases separated the two germline ends. The CDR3 region has the DNA TGTGCCAGCAGCCTCGCCGGGACCCTGGGAAACACCATATATTTT. Its translation: CASSLAGTLGNTIYF.

This chain joins TRBV4-2 and TRBJ2-2; 10 bases match TRBD2. Germline V gives CDR1 LGHNA, CDR2 YNFKEQ. Unmatched junction bases numbered 16, after V lost 6 bases and J lost 0 bases. The length of the CDR3 is 20 residues. The CDR3 reads CASSPKPGLARPANTGELFF. Here the CDR3 DNA reads TGTGCCAGCAGTCCTAAACCGGGACTAGCGCGGCCCGCGAACACCGGGGAGCTGTTTTTT.

V gene TRBV5-6 combines with J gene TRBJ1-5; 9 bases agree with TRBD1. V shed 3 bases, J shed 4 bases, and the junction held 5 bases outside the gene matches. Germline assignment: CDR1 SGHDT and CDR2 YYEEEE. This CDR3 is 15 amino acids long. CDR3 coding DNA: TGTGCCAGCAGCTGGGGGACAGGGTGGAATCAGCCCCAGCATTTT. Translated: CASSWGTGWNQPQHF. Looking up the rest from reference TRBV5-6 and TRBJ1-5 gives the full variable domain: DAGVTQSPTHLIKTRGQQVTLRCSPKSGHDTVSWYQQALGQGPQFIFQYYEEEERQRGNFPDRFSGHQFPNYSSELNVNALLLGDSALYLCASSWGTGWNQPQHFGDGTRLSIL.

The V call is TRBV29-1, the J call TRBJ2-1; 7 bases are shared with TRBD2. The CDR3 loop spans 14 amino acids. After removal of 7 bases from V and 5 bases from J, the junction contained 11 bases not matched to a gene. Germline assignment: CDR1 SQVTM and CDR2 ANQGSEA. The CDR3: CSAFFSGPDNEQFF. The CDR3 coding sequence is TGCAGCGCCTTCTTTAGCGGGCCAGACAATGAGCAGTTCTTC.

This clonotype was counted only a few times. The chain couples TRBV6-5 to TRBJ2-1; 12 bases agree with TRBD2. Germline V lookup: CDR1 MNHEY, CDR2 SVGAGI. The V and J ends lost 2 bases and 7 bases, in that order; junction bases with no gene match: 6. CDR3 length: 16 residues. CDR3 coding DNA: TGTGCCAGCAGTTACCAAGGACTAGCGGGGAGAAATGAGCAGTTCTTC. Translated, it gives CASSYQGLAGRNEQFF.

The chain employs TRBV9 and TRBJ2-7; the D gene is possibly TRBD1 (7 bases). Germline V gene data show CDR1 as SGDLS and CDR2 as YYNGEE. V was cut by 4 bases and J by 5 bases, with 19 bases left in between. This CDR3 is built from 15 residues. CDR3 residues: CASSLAGTARDEQYF. The CDR3, as DNA: TGTGCCAGCAGCCTGGCGGGGACAGCAAGAGACGAGCAGTACTTC.

This clonotype was found many times. The chain links TRBV9 to TRBJ1-1, with D perhaps matching TRBD1 (6 bases). The CDR3 contains 15 residues. Trimming removed 4 bases from V and 3 bases from J, with 16 bases in between. CDR1 SGDLS and CDR2 YYNGEE come from the germline V gene. The CDR3 sequence is CASSPWDYRDTEAFF. The CDR3 coding sequence is TGTGCCAGCAGCCCCTGGGATTACAGGGACACTGAAGCTTTCTTT.

This clonotype was counted ten times or more. This chain joins TRBV9 and TRBJ2-7; 11 bases match TRBD2. The CDR3 is 17 residues long. J was trimmed by 5 bases and V by 4 bases; bases with no gene match: 14. The germline V gene has CDR1 SGDLS and CDR2 YYNGEE. The CDR3 coding sequence is TGTGCCAGCAGCCCGAGCCCACTAGCGGGAGTAGTCGACGAGCAGTACTTC. It translates to CASSPSPLAGVVDEQYF. The full variable domain, with the rest looked up from reference TRBV9 and TRBJ2-7, is DSGVTQTPKHLITATGQRVTLRCSPRSGDLSVYWYQQSLDQGLQFLIQYYNGEERAKGNILERFSAQQFPDLHSELNLSSLELGDSALYFCASSPSPLAGVVDEQYFGPGTRLTVT.

This clonotype was seen a handful of times. The J gene is TRBJ2-7, the V gene TRBV7-6, with TRBD1 matching over 7 bases. Unmatched junction bases numbered 10, after V lost 4 bases and J lost 7 bases. Germline CDR1 reads SGHVS; CDR2 reads FNYEAQ. This CDR3 has 14 residues. CDR3: CASSSYRDSYEQYF. The CDR3 coding sequence is TGTGCCAGCAGCTCCTACCGGGACAGCTATGAGCAGTACTTC.